Listed here are 14 T cell receptor beta chains from one sample, sequenced in a study of immune evolution from preneoplasia to lung adenocarcinoma. The repertoire was sequenced with immunoSEQ multiplex PCR; TCRdb's copy has only in-frame clones and lacks some. This table holds around 9,100 clones, about 81% found once. Sample: FFPE lung adenocarcinoma in situ tissue. The receptors were sampled from a person in their 70s with lung adenocarcinoma.

The chain employs TRBV6-6 and TRBJ1-2; tentative D call: TRBD1 (5 bases). In germline, CDR1 is MNHNY, CDR2 SVGAGI (reference sequence). The CDR3 runs 15 residues. Trimming removed 2 bases from V and 4 bases from J, with 14 bases in between. CDR3 residues: CASSYGGKVRYGYTF. As DNA, the CDR3 is TGTGCCAGCAGTTACGGGGGGAAAGTTCGCTATGGCTACACCTTC.

V usage is TRBV19 and J usage is TRBJ2-4, with D uncertain. V was trimmed by 7 bases and J by 1 base, leaving 8 bases between them. Germline CDR1 LNHDA, CDR2 SQIVND (reference sequence). The CDR3 length is 13 residues. The CDR3: CASIKWAKNIQYF. In nucleotides, the CDR3 is TGTGCCAGTATAAAATGGGCCAAAAACATTCAGTACTTC.

The chain recombines TRBV11-3 with TRBJ2-5; 9 bases map to TRBD2. The V gene end was trimmed by 6 bases and the J gene end by 4 bases; junction bases not matched to a gene: 18. Germline V CDR1 and CDR2: SGHNT, YENEEA. This CDR3 comprises 18 residues. CDR3 DNA: TGTGCCAGCAGTCTAAATAGCGGGGGAGCGGGGGGCGGAGAGACCCAGTACTTC. Translated: CASSLNSGGAGGGETQYF.

The genes are TRBV5-1 and TRBJ1-3; no clear D. Germline CDR1 and CDR2: SGHRS and YFSETQ. This CDR3 has 16 residues. V was shortened by 5 bases and J by 5 bases, with 20 bases between the two germline ends. The CDR3 coding sequence is TGCGCCAGCAGTGGCCGGGAGCTCTCGACTAGAAACACCATATATTTT. Its translation: CASSGRELSTRNTIYF.

The V gene is TRBV11-2, the J gene TRBJ2-1, with TRBD2 matching over 12 bases. After removal of 2 bases from V and 7 bases from J, the junction contained 3 bases not matched to a gene. CDR3 size: 15 residues. Germline V gene sequence: CDR1 SGHAT, CDR2 FQNNGV. The CDR3 sequence: CASSLTSGRWNEQFF. The CDR3 bases are TGTGCCAGCAGCTTAACTAGCGGGAGGTGGAATGAGCAGTTCTTC.

The chain couples TRBV7-8 to TRBJ2-7; tentatively, D is TRBD1 (5 bases). V lost 2 bases and J lost 3, with 11 bases in between. The germline V gene has CDR1 SGHVS and CDR2 FQNEAQ. This CDR3 contains 14 residues. CDR3 amino acids: CASSLKSGYYEQYF. Here the CDR3 DNA reads TGTGCCAGCAGCTTAAAGTCAGGGTACTACGAGCAGTACTTC. Filled out from reference TRBV7-8 and TRBJ2-7, the complete variable domain reads GAGVSQSPRYKVAKRGQDVALRCDPISGHVSLFWYQQALGQGPEFLTYFQNEAQLDKSGLPSDRFFAERPEGSVSTLKIQRTQQEDSAVYLCASSLKSGYYEQYFGPGTRLTVT.

V gene TRBV6-1 combines with J gene TRBJ2-5, with a possible D match to TRBD1 (6 bases). This CDR3 spans 15 amino acids. The germline V and J ends were trimmed by 9 bases and 2 bases, with 19 bases remaining between them. The germline V gene encodes CDR1 MNHNS and CDR2 SASEGT. The CDR3 spells CASWRGPGQQETQYF. The CDR3 bases are TGTGCCAGTTGGCGTGGTCCGGGACAACAAGAGACCCAGTACTTC.

This clone showed up just once. V gene TRBV7-2 combines with J gene TRBJ2-1; 8 nucleotides match TRBD1. Per germline, CDR1 SGHTA and CDR2 FQGNSA. Trimming at V came to 3 bases and at J to 7 bases, leaving 8 bases not matched to a gene. This CDR3 spans 15 amino acids. The CDR3 DNA reads as TGTGCCAGCAGCTTTAAGATCCAGGGGGCGAATGAGCAGTTCTTC. This encodes CASSFKIQGANEQFF.

J is TRBJ2-5 and V is TRBV7-9; D remains ambiguous. The CDR3 loop spans 14 amino acids. Germline CDR1 and CDR2: SEHNR and FQNEAQ (reference sequence). V was pared by 1 base and J by 1 base, with 7 bases between. The CDR3 loop reads CASSLDLIQETQYF. In nucleotides, the CDR3 is TGTGCCAGCAGCTTAGATCTTATCCAAGAGACCCAGTACTTC.

The chain couples TRBV30 to TRBJ1-2; the match to TRBD1 covers 8 bases. Germline V lookup: CDR1 GTSNPN, CDR2 SVGIG (reference sequence). The CDR3 consists of 14 residues. J lost 4 bases, V lost 2 bases, and 6 bases had no gene match. The CDR3 protein is CAWSRQGASYGYTF. Written as DNA, the CDR3 is TGTGCCTGGAGTCGGCAGGGGGCATCCTATGGCTACACCTTC.

The chain employs TRBV7-6 and TRBJ2-2; tentatively, D is TRBD1 (6 bases). Trimming took off 1 base at V and 2 bases at J, with 23 bases between the two ends. Germline V gives CDR1 SGHVS, CDR2 FNYEAQ. The CDR3 is 20 residues long. The CDR3 sequence is CASSLVDRPRISINTGELFF. CDR3 DNA sequence: TGTGCCAGCAGCTTAGTCGACAGGCCCCGCATCTCCATCAACACCGGGGAGCTGTTTTTT.

The V call is TRBV28, the J call TRBJ2-6; 9 nucleotides line up with TRBD1. The germline V gene has CDR1 MDHEN and CDR2 SYDVKM. Trimming at V came to 5 bases and at J to 2 bases, leaving 10 bases not matched to a gene. The CDR3 spans 18 residues. CDR3 residues: CASSNRDRVSTGANVLTF. The CDR3 DNA reads as TGTGCCAGCAGTAACCGGGACAGGGTTAGTACTGGGGCCAACGTCCTGACTTTC.

This chain uses TRBV28 with TRBJ1-4; D unresolved. The V end was cut by 6 bases, the J end by 0 bases, with 8 bases between. The CDR3 length is 14 residues. The V gene's germline CDR1 is MDHEN and CDR2 SYDVKM. Here the CDR3 reads CASRNDPTNEKLFF. CDR3 DNA sequence: TGTGCCAGCAGGAACGATCCAACTAATGAAAAACTGTTTTTT.

The J gene is TRBJ2-7, the V gene TRBV9; a possible D gene is TRBD2 (7 bases). From germline, CDR1 is SGDLS and CDR2 YYNGEE. The germline V and J ends were trimmed by 4 bases and 4 bases, with 21 bases remaining between them. The CDR3 is 16 residues long. This CDR3 is CASSPRGGLADYEQYF. In DNA, the CDR3 is TGTGCCAGCAGCCCCAGGGGAGGGCTAGCGGATTACGAGCAGTACTTC.